Given below is one T cell receptor beta chain in context. Cells designated naive CD8 were CD45RO-negative and were positively selected for CCR7, with terminally differentiated effector memory CD45RA+ cells excluded. Generated by immunoSEQ multiplex PCR, the TCRdb table keeps only in-frame clones and is missing some. The sample yields just over 2,000,000 clones, about 95% seen once. This entry is derived from a study of shared clonotypes between healthy human individuals. This receptor was identified in a man aged 18 to 35 in good health. The specimen was naive CD8+ T cells sorted from blood.

CDR3 bases: TGTGCCAGCAGCGCCATACCGGCGCCCGCCTACGAGCAGTACTTC. It codes for CASSAIPAPAYEQYF. The chain joins TRBV9 to TRBJ2-7; D call uncertain. V was clipped by 3 bases and J by 2 bases, with 15 bases between them. The germline gives CDR1 SGDLS, CDR2 YYNGEE. CDR3 length: 15 amino acids.